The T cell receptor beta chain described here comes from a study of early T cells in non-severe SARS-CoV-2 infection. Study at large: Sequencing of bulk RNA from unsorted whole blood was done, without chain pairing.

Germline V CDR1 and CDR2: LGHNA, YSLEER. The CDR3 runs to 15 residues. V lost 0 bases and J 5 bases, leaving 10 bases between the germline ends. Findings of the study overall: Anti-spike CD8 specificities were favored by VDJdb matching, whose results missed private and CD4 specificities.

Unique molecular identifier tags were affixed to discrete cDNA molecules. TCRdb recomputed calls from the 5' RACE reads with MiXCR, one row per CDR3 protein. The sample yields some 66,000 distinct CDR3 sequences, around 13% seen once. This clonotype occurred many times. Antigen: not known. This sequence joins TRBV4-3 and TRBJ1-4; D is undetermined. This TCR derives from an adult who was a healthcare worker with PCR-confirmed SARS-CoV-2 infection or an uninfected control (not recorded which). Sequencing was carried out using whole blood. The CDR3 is CASSQDRRQNEKLFF. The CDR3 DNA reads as TGCGCCAGCAGCCAAGATCGGAGGCAGAATGAAAAACTGTTTTTT.